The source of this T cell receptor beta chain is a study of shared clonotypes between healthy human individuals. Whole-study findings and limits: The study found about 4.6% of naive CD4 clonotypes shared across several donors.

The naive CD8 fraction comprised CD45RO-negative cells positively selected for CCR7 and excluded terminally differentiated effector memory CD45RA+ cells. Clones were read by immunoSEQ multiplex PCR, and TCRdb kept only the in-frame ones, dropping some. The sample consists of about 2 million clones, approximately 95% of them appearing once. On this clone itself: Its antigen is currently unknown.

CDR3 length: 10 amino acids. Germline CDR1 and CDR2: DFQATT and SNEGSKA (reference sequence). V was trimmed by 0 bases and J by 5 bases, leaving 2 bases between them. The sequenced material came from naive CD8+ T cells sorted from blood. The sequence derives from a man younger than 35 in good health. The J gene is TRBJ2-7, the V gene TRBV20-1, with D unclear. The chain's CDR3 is CSARDNEQYF. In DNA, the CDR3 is TGCAGTGCTAGAGACAACGAGCAGTACTTC.